This record covers a single T cell receptor (beta chain). This CDR3 has 17 amino acids. Trimming stripped 4 bases from V and 4 bases from J, with 20 bases between. The germline V gene has CDR1 MDHEN and CDR2 SYDVKM. This sample was included in a study of blood T cell repertoires in COVID-19. About the study: T cells, B-cell-depleted T cells, or PBMCs supplied cDNA or gDNA.

Only in-frame clones appear in the TCRdb table, and some are missing; sequencing was by immunoSEQ multiplex PCR. The sample has roughly 92,000 clones, 80% to 90% seen once. The V and J genes are TRBV28 and TRBJ2-1, with D tentatively TRBD2 (6 bases). This TCR derives from a human donor with acute or convalescent COVID-19. The donor label of this sample is uncertain. Sequenced input: peripheral blood. Written as DNA, the CDR3 is TGTGCCAGCAGTTCATCCCTGGGTGGCGGGGTGTACAATGAGCAGTTCTTC. It yields the protein CASSSSLGGGVYNEQFF.